This record looks at one T cell receptor beta chain sequence and its context. It lacks a known antigen. Nothing much larger sits one base from this clone, and base qualities are not available. TCRbeta CDR3 regions were amplified from genomic DNA using the immunoSEQ Assay, a bias-controlled multiplex PCR. The authors' analysis ran thus. Nucleated cell counts per sample were estimated from amplification of reference gene primers within the assay. Sequence reads were collapsed and filtered to measure the absolute abundance of every unique TCRbeta CDR3 rearrangement. Productive Simpson clonality was computed per sample as the square root of Simpson's diversity index over productive rearrangements. This is the immuneACCESS table as TCRdb keeps it, with only in-frame sequences that have V and J called. A part of the clones is gone; compared with another copy, unresolved V genes explain less than half, and the rest is unexplained. Clone size and V and J calls were adopted from that table, with D and trimming inferred from the DNA. The sample table holds under 300,000 clones, of which 87% were seen once. The ten largest clones take up approximately 7.5% of the sample.

The sample originates from a study of blood T cell repertoires in COVID-19 (dated by TCRdb to the early 2020s). A note on the overall study: Collaborator samples came from the United States, Italy and Spain and covered acute and convalescent phases of COVID-19. The material from the prospective study consisted of cDNA or gDNA derived from T cells, B-cell-depleted T cells, or PBMCs. Subjects who had been exposed to COVID-19, were actively infected with it, or had recovered from it provided the deeply sampled blood TCRbeta repertoires that made up the dataset. The repertoires were released in a freely available public database meant as a resource for research on the immune response to SARS-CoV-2. The samples were drawn from the first 160 participants of the ongoing ImmuneRACE study and from roughly 1,300 subjects provided by 6 global collaborators. Nearly every sample came with metadata listing a de-identified subject ID, COVID-19 status, age in years and sex. Where available, HLA class I and class II types were taken from metadata supplied by the sample provider and were not determined by assay-based typing. Study-wide conclusions, independent of this receptor: The amount of clinical and demographic metadata varied by source and participant and was provided uncurated.

Samples from volunteer blood donors who had recovered from COVID-19 were contributed by a second Seattle source. Collaborating institutions collected whole blood in K2EDTA tubes following their own protocols. Collaborator samples were shipped for TCRbeta analysis as frozen whole blood, isolated PBMCs, or DNA extracted from either sample type. As encoded in the germline V gene (reference sequence), CDR1 is SEHNR while CDR2 is FQNEAQ. Inclusive of the bounding cysteine and phenylalanine, the CDR3 is 17 residues long. The only DNA kept is the CDR3, 51 bases in frame from the first base. V ends up 0 bases short and J 2 bases short, with an unmatched junction base count of 6.

This TCR was sampled from a man in his 60s who had recovered from COVID-19. The chain is encoded by TRBV7-9 joined to TRBJ1-5, with 8 bases in between that match TRBD1. The sample was peripheral blood. The nucleotide sequence reads as follows: TGTGCCAGCAGCTTAGCACAGGGGGTTAATGGCAATCAGCCCCAGCATTTT. This translates into CASSLAQGVNGNQPQHF.